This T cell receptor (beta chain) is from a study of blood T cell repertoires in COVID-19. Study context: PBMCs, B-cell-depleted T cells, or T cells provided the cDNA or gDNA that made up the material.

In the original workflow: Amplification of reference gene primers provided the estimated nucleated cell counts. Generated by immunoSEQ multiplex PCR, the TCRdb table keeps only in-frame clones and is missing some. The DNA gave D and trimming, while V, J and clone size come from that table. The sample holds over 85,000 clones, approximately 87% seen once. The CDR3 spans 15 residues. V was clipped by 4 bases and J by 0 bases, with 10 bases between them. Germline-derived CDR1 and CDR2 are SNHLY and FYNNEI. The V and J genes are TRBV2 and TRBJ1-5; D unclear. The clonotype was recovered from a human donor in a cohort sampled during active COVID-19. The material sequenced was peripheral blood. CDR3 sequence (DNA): TGTGCCAGCAGTGCACTGTTTTATAGCAATCAGCCCCAGCATTTT. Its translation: CASSALFYSNQPQHF. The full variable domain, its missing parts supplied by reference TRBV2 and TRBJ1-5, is EPEVTQTPSHQVTQMGQEVILRCVPISNHLYFYWYRQILGQKVEFLVSFYNNEISEKSEIFDDQFSVERPDGSNFTLKIRSTKLEDSAMYFCASSALFYSNQPQHFGDGTRLSIL.